Here is one TCR beta chain with its context. Germline assignment: CDR1 SGDLS and CDR2 YYNGEE. This CDR3 has 14 residues. V lost 0 bases and J 1 base, leaving 7 bases between the germline ends. This record belongs to a study of shared T cell receptors in the human thymus. Using immunoSEQ multiplex PCR, the repertoire was profiled, and TCRdb retains in-frame clones only, with some absent. The table includes fewer than 700,000 clones, approximately 88% detected once. These data were likewise used in another study, on human thymus T cells. From that report: The thymus tissue came from resections taken during corrective heart surgery. Thymic and blood repertoires appeared to carry a bias in their V and J gene usage.

Source material: thymocytes. This rearrangement joins TRBV9 to TRBJ1-1; D is possibly TRBD1 (5 bases). This TCR was sampled from a boy in the first two years of life with a congenital heart defect. The CDR3 sequence is CASSVVRGNTEAFF. In DNA, the CDR3 is TGTGCCAGCAGCGTAGTAAGGGGGAACACTGAAGCTTTCTTT.